These 12 T cell receptor beta chains originate from one sample sequenced in a study of cytomegalovirus exposure and HLA in healthy donors. The PCR made use of 60 Vbeta and 13 Jbeta primers. This table comes from immunoSEQ multiplex PCR, and its TCRdb copy is limited to in-frame clones, with some not included. The repertoire has some 180,000 clones, roughly 87% of them found once; the top ten carry more than 0.2%. Sequencing used PBMCs. The receptor set was obtained from a girl in the first two years of life in good health and CMV-seronegative.

The rearrangement uses TRBV10-1 and TRBJ2-7; maybe TRBD1 (6 bases). CDR3 length: 15 residues. Deletions cut 5 bases from V and 0 bases from J, with 14 bases between. Germline V lookup: CDR1 WNHNN, CDR2 SYGVQD (reference sequence). The CDR3 reads CASSLDSVSSYEQYF. The CDR3 nucleotides read TGCGCCAGCAGTTTGGACAGCGTAAGCTCCTACGAGCAGTACTTC.

This clone has more than one count but fewer than ten. The gene calls are TRBV29-1 and TRBJ2-7; 8 bases are a match to TRBD1. With V trimmed by 7 bases and J by 2 bases, 10 bases remained unmatched. Germline loops: CDR1 SQVTM, CDR2 ANQGSEA. The CDR3 is 14 residues long. This CDR3 reads CSAGPGQGAYEQYF. CDR3 DNA sequence: TGCAGCGCTGGCCCCGGACAGGGCGCCTACGAGCAGTACTTC.

This clone was seen once. The chain is built from TRBV27 and TRBJ2-4; 10 positions match TRBD1. This CDR3 has 14 residues. CDR1 and CDR2 from the germline V gene are MNHEY and SMNVEV (reference sequence). Losses at the gene ends were 7 bases for V and 5 bases for J; bases not matched to a gene: 5. The CDR3: CASKRGTGENIQYF. The CDR3 coding sequence is TGTGCCAGCAAAAGGGGGACAGGGGAAAACATTCAGTACTTC.

The rearrangement uses TRBV18 and TRBJ2-5; 9 nucleotides agree with TRBD1. In germline, CDR1 is KGHSH, CDR2 LQKENI. This CDR3 is built from 15 residues. V shed 3 bases, J shed 5 bases, and the junction held 7 bases outside the gene matches. CDR3 sequence: CASSPFGTGSETQYF. The CDR3 DNA follows: TGTGCCAGCTCACCCTTTGGGACAGGGTCTGAGACCCAGTACTTC.

V and J are TRBV4-1 and TRBJ2-2, with a tentative D call TRBD2 (5 bases). CDR3 length: 15 residues. V lost 0 bases, J lost 10 bases, and 15 bases lay in between. The germline CDR1 and CDR2 sequences are MGHRA and YSYEKL. The CDR3 bases are TGCGCCAGCAGCCAAGATTTTCTTTTGAGGGTGGAGCTGTTTTTT. Translating gives CASSQDFLLRVELFF.

The gene calls are TRBV10-3 and TRBJ2-7, with TRBD1 matching 8 bases. In germline, CDR1 is ENHRY, CDR2 SYGVKD. This CDR3 comprises 14 residues. V trimming: 6 bases; J trimming: 1 base; junction bases outside the gene matches: 5. DNA of the CDR3: TGTGCCATCAGGCCGGGACAGGAGTCCTACGAGCAGTACTTC. Its translation: CAIRPGQESYEQYF.

The CDR3 protein is CSVVFGTVYEQYF. The CDR3 DNA reads TGCAGCGTTGTGTTTGGAACAGTCTACGAGCAGTACTTC. The chain is built from TRBV29-1 and TRBJ2-7; D gene ambiguous. The CDR3 extends over 13 amino acids. Trimming left V 4 bases short and J 3 bases short, with 13 bases between. Germline lookup yields CDR1 SQVTM and CDR2 ANQGSEA.

V gene TRBV4-2 combines with J gene TRBJ1-3; TRBD1 matches 9 bases. With 4 bases clipped from V and 0 bases from J, the junction kept 4 bases outside the gene matches. CDR1 is LGHNA, CDR2 YNFKEQ, per germline. The CDR3 extends over 16 amino acids. The CDR3 region is CASSPRDRDSGNTIYF. DNA of the CDR3: TGTGCCAGCAGCCCCCGGGACAGGGACTCTGGAAACACCATATATTTT.

The chain links TRBV7-9 to TRBJ2-1; TRBD2 aligns across 13 bases. The CDR3 loop spans 16 amino acids. Germline V CDR1 and CDR2: SEHNR, FQNEAQ (reference sequence). Trimming took 5 bases from V and 7 from J; bases not matched to a gene: 8. The CDR3 nucleotides are TGTGCCAGCAGCGCACAAGGGACTAGCGGGACTAATGAGCAGTTCTTC. This codes for CASSAQGTSGTNEQFF.

The chain recombines TRBV10-3 with TRBJ2-2; 7 positions agree with TRBD1. CDR1 is ENHRY, CDR2 SYGVKD, per germline. Unmatched junction bases numbered 3, after V lost 5 bases and J lost 0 bases. The CDR3 spans 15 residues. CDR3 nucleotide sequence: TGTGCCATCAGTAGACAGGGCCCGAACACCGGGGAGCTGTTTTTT. It yields the protein CAISRQGPNTGELFF.

The rearrangement joins TRBV25-1 to TRBJ2-6, with TRBD2 matching 9 bases. The V segment lost 4 bases and the J segment 0 bases; nucleotides outside the gene matches: 7. Germline loops: CDR1 MGHDK, CDR2 SYGVNS. The CDR3 contains 18 residues. The CDR3 DNA sequence: TGTGCCAGCAGTGGAGGACTAGCGCCTTACTCTGGGGCCAACGTCCTGACTTTC. Translating gives CASSGGLAPYSGANVLTF.

This rearrangement joins TRBV5-4 to TRBJ1-2; D is possibly TRBD1 (6 bases). Germline lookup yields CDR1 SGHNT and CDR2 YYREEE (reference sequence). CDR3 length: 13 amino acids. Trimming stripped 4 bases from V and 4 bases from J, with 11 bases between. Written as DNA, the CDR3 is TGTGCCAGCAGCAAATTACAGGGCTATGGCTACACCTTC. Amino acid sequence: CASSKLQGYGYTF.